The clone carrying this T cell receptor beta chain appeared many times. This sample was included in a study of T cell changes during pregnancy in multiple sclerosis. Germline V gene lookup returns CDR1 SGHDN and CDR2 FVKESK. This CDR3 spans 15 amino acids. Losses at the gene ends were 2 bases for V and 4 bases for J; bases not matched to a gene: 4. Libraries were prepared by immunoSEQ multiplex PCR; TCRdb keeps only in-frame clonotypes and omits some of them. Seen here are around 70,000 clones, 92% observed once, and the top ten hold about 2.5%. This sample comprised peripheral blood, obtained before pregnancy. The sequence was collected from a female donor with multiple sclerosis, enrolled in a pregnancy study. This chain links TRBV14 with TRBJ2-7, with 11 bases matching TRBD2. The CDR3 DNA is TGTGCCAGCAGCCAAACTAGCGGGAGAGGATACGAGCAGTACTTC. It encodes CASSQTSGRGYEQYF.